The 20 T cell receptor beta chains given below trace back to one sample, sequenced in a study of blood T cell repertoires in COVID-19. Clones were sequenced by immunoSEQ multiplex PCR, and TCRdb holds only the in-frame ones, with some missing. The top ten hold roughly 45% of the sample, which has roughly 53,000 clones, 60% to 80% seen once. Material for sequencing was peripheral blood. These receptors all come from a man between 65 and 85 years old with active or convalescent COVID-19.

This rearrangement joins TRBV19 to TRBJ1-1; TRBD1 is a possible D gene (6 bases). In germline, CDR1 is LNHDA, CDR2 SQIVND (reference sequence). V dropped 3 bases and J dropped 3 bases, with 8 bases sitting between them. This CDR3 contains 13 residues. CDR3 bases: TGTGCCAGTAGTATCGGGGGGCACACTGAAGCTTTCTTT. It is translated as CASSIGGHTEAFF.

The rearrangement uses TRBV10-3 and TRBJ1-1; TRBD1 matches 7 bases. The germline V gene encodes CDR1 ENHRY and CDR2 SYGVKD. V dropped 6 bases and J dropped 1; count of bases not matched to a gene: 11. The CDR3 is 16 residues long. This CDR3 reads CAIRPGTAISNTEAFF. CDR3 DNA: TGTGCCATCAGACCAGGGACAGCGATATCGAACACTGAAGCTTTCTTT.

V and J are TRBV4-3 and TRBJ2-6, with a possible D match to TRBD1 (6 bases). V was clipped by 3 bases and J by 3 bases, with 15 bases between them. There are 17 residues in the CDR3. The germline gives CDR1 LGHNA, CDR2 YSLEER. The CDR3: CASSHLTGPGGANVLTF. CDR3 DNA: TGCGCCAGCAGCCACCTCACAGGGCCGGGTGGGGCCAACGTCCTGACTTTC.

This chain joins TRBV19 and TRBJ2-7; D might be TRBD1 (5 bases). Germline V gene sequence: CDR1 LNHDA, CDR2 SQIVND (reference sequence). CDR3 size: 12 residues. V shed 6 bases and J shed 3 bases, with 9 bases lying between them. The CDR3 DNA is TGTGCCAGTAGCAGGGATCTCTACGAGCAGTACTTC. Protein product: CASSRDLYEQYF.

The gene calls are TRBV6-2 or TRBV6-3 and TRBJ1-6; the D gene is possibly TRBD1 (6 bases). The CDR3 runs 15 residues. Per germline, CDR1 MNHEY and CDR2 SVGEGT. V lost 6 bases and J 6 bases, leaving 15 bases between the germline ends. The CDR3 spells CASSSPAGVNSPLHF. CDR3 DNA sequence: TGTGCCAGCAGCTCACCGGCAGGGGTTAATTCACCCCTCCACTTT.

This chain joins TRBV24-1 and TRBJ2-3; D remains ambiguous. Looked up from germline, CDR1 is KGHDR and CDR2 is SFDVKD. V lost 0 bases and J lost 2, with 5 bases in between. The CDR3 loop spans 14 amino acids. CDR3 sequence reads: CATSDLSATDTQYF. The CDR3 DNA follows: TGTGCCACCAGTGATTTGAGCGCCACAGATACGCAGTATTTT.

This sequence joins TRBV14 and TRBJ2-7; D not certain. The CDR3 sequence is 14 residues long. Deletions cut 5 bases from V and 6 bases from J, with 17 bases between. CDR1 SGHDN and CDR2 FVKESK come from the germline V gene. For the CDR3, the DNA is TGTGCCAGCAGCAGCCAGGTCCGCCATACCGAGCAGTACTTC. Its translation is CASSSQVRHTEQYF.

This chain uses TRBV6-5 with TRBJ2-2; D is possibly TRBD2 (7 bases). Per the germline V gene, CDR1 is MNHEY and CDR2 is SVGAGI. The CDR3 has 14 amino acids. The V end was cut by 4 bases, the J end by 10 bases, with 16 bases between. The CDR3 region has the DNA TGTGCCAGCAGTTCCAGGGCGGGGGCCTCGGAGCTGTTTTTT. Translated: CASSSRAGASELFF.

This chain joins TRBV5-6 and TRBJ2-7; 10 bases are shared with TRBD1. V dropped 4 bases and J dropped 5; count of bases not matched to a gene: 6. The CDR3 has 14 residues. Germline-derived CDR1 and CDR2 are SGHDT and YYEEEE. CDR3 sequence: CASSPGQGRNEQYF. CDR3 coding DNA: TGTGCCAGCAGCCCGGGACAGGGGAGGAACGAGCAGTACTTC.

The chain links TRBV7-2 to TRBJ2-3, with no clear D. Germline loops: CDR1 SGHTA, CDR2 FQGNSA. The V end was cut by 3 bases, the J end by 7 bases, with 8 bases between. The length of the CDR3 is 12 residues. CDR3 DNA: TGTGCCAGCAGCTTTGGGCTCTATACGCAGTATTTT. It specifies CASSFGLYTQYF.

This chain joins TRBV6-2 or TRBV6-3 and TRBJ1-2; 8 bases fit TRBD1. After removal of 4 bases from V and 8 bases from J, the junction contained 6 bases not matched to a gene. Per the germline V gene, CDR1 is MNHEY and CDR2 is SVGEGT. The CDR3 consists of 13 residues. The chain's CDR3 is CASSFSGGRGYTF. Here the CDR3 DNA reads TGTGCCAGCAGTTTCTCAGGGGGCCGGGGCTACACCTTC.

The J gene is TRBJ1-3, the V gene TRBV5-1, with 7 bases fitting TRBD1. Germline lookup yields CDR1 SGHRS and CDR2 YFSETQ. The CDR3 is 15 amino acids. The ends lost 2 bases at V and 1 base at J; junction bases unmatched: 3. CDR3 in DNA: TGCGCCAGCAGCTTCTCACAGGGGTCTGGAAACACCATATATTTT. This translates into CASSFSQGSGNTIYF.

The CDR3 DNA is TGTGCCAGCAGGAAGCAGGGGCCCGCCTACGAGCAGTACTTC. Translation: CASRKQGPAYEQYF. This sequence joins TRBV6-5 and TRBJ2-7; D is possibly TRBD1 (6 bases). The CDR3 contains 14 residues. V was shortened by 6 bases and J by 2 bases, with 14 bases between the two germline ends. CDR1 is MNHEY and CDR2 is SVGAGI in the germline V gene.

This clone was found a few times. This rearrangement joins TRBV2 to TRBJ1-1, with D unclear. Germline V gene sequence: CDR1 SNHLY, CDR2 FYNNEI. V gave up 7 bases and J gave up 9 bases, with 12 bases separating them. The CDR3 runs to 11 residues. Here the CDR3 DNA reads TGTGCCAGCACCGCTTCAGGAAAAGCTTTCTTT. As protein: CASTASGKAFF.

The chain is built from TRBV19 and TRBJ1-2, with TRBD1 matching over 8 bases. This CDR3 is 14 amino acids long. Germline V gene lookup returns CDR1 LNHDA and CDR2 SQIVND (reference sequence). V gave up 4 bases and J gave up 5 bases; unmatched junction bases: 6. CDR3 nucleotides: TGTGCCAGTAGTACCGGACAGGGTGCGTATGGCTACACCTTC. Translating gives CASSTGQGAYGYTF.

The J gene is TRBJ2-5, the V gene TRBV7-2; D is possibly TRBD2 (5 bases). V lost 0 bases, J lost 2 bases, and 10 bases lay in between. The CDR3 contains 15 residues. The germline CDR1 and CDR2 sequences are SGHTA and FQGNSA. The CDR3 nucleotides are TGTGCCAGCAGCTTAGCGCGGGCTAGACAAGAGACCCAGTACTTC. Translating it yields CASSLARARQETQYF.

This clone was detected once. V and J are TRBV5-6 and TRBJ2-1; TRBD2 matches 11 bases. This CDR3 has 16 amino acids. V lost 5 bases to trimming and J lost 4 bases; unmatched junction nucleotides: 8. Germline loops: CDR1 SGHDT, CDR2 YYEEEE. In DNA form, the CDR3 reads TGTGCCAGCAGGGGCGGCCTAGCGGGAGGATACAATGAGCAGTTCTTC. Translated: CASRGGLAGGYNEQFF.

A few counts support this clone. This sequence joins TRBV18 and TRBJ1-3; D uncertain. Germline V gene data show CDR1 as KGHSH and CDR2 as LQKENI. The CDR3 consists of 14 residues. V was pared by 1 base and J by 4 bases, with 8 bases between. CDR3 sequence (DNA): TGTGCCAGCTCACCACAGTTAGAGGGAAACACCATATATTTT. Residues: CASSPQLEGNTIYF.

The rearrangement links TRBV6-5 to TRBJ2-7; weak D call: TRBD2 (5 bases). CDR3 length: 13 residues. The V gene's germline CDR1 is MNHEY and CDR2 SVGAGI. Trimming took 8 bases from V and 0 from J, leaving 11 bases between them. CDR3: CASGGGTSYEQYF. CDR3 coding DNA: TGTGCCAGCGGAGGCGGAACCTCCTACGAGCAGTACTTC.

The chain uses TRBV15 and TRBJ1-4; 9 nucleotides align to TRBD1. Germline V lookup: CDR1 LNHNV, CDR2 YYDKDF (reference sequence). V lost 4 bases and J lost 8; bases outside the gene matches: 8. The length of the CDR3 is 15 residues. The CDR3 bases are TGTGCCACCAGCAAGCGGGACAGGGAGGGAGAAAAACTGTTTTTT. Protein sequence: CATSKRDREGEKLFF.